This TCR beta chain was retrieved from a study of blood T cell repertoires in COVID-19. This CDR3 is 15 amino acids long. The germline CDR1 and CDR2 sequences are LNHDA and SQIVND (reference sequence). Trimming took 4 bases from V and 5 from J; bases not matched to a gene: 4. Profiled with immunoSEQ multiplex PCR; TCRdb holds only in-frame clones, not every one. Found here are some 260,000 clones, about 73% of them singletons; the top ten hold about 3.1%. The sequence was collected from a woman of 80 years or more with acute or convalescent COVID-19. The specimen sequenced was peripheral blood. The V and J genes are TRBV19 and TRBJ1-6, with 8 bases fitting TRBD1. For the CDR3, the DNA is TGTGCCAGTAGTACGACAGGGGACCATAATTCACCCCTCCACTTT. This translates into CASSTTGDHNSPLHF.